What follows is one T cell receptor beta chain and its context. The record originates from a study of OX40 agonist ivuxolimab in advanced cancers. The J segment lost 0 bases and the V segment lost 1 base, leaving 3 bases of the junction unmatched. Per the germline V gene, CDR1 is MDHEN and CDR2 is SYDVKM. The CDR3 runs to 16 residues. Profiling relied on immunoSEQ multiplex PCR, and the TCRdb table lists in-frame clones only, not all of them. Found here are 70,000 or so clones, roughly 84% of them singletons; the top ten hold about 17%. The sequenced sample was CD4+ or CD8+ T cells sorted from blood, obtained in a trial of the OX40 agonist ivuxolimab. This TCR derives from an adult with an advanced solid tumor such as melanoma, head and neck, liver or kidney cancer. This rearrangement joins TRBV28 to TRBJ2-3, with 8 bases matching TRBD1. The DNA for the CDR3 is TGTGCCAGCAGTTTATCAGGGGGCTATAGCACAGATACGCAGTATTTT. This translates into CASSLSGGYSTDTQYF. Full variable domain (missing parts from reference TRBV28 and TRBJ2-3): DVKVTQSSRYLVKRTGEKVFLECVQDMDHENMFWYRQDPGLGLRLIYFSYDVKMKEKGDIPEGYSVSREKKERFSLILESASTNQTSMYLCASSLSGGYSTDTQYFGPGTRLTVL.